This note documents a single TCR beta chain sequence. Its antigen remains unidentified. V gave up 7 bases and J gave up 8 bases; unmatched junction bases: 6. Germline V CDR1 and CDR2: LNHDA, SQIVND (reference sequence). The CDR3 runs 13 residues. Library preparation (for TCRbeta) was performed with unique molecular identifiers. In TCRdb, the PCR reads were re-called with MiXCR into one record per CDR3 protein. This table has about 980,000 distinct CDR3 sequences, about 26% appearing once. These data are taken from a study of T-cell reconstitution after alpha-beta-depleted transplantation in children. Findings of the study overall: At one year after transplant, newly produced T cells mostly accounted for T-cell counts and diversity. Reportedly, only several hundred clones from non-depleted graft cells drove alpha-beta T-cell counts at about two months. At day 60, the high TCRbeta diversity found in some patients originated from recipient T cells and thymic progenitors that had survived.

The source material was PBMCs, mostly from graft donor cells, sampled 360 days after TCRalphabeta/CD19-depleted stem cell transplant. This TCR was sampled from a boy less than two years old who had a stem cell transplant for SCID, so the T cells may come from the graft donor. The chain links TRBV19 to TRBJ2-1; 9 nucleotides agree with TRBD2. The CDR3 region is CASKRAGGHEQFF. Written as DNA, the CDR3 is TGTGCCAGTAAAAGGGCGGGGGGGCATGAGCAGTTCTTC. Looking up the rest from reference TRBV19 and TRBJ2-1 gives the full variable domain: DGGITQSPKYLFRKEGQNVTLSCEQNLNHDAMYWYRQDPGQGLRLIYYSQIVNDFQKGDIAEGYSVSREKKESFPLTVTSAQKNPTAFYLCASKRAGGHEQFFGPGTRLTVL.